Sequencing of this T cell receptor beta chain was carried out in a study of T cells in Graves' hyperthyroidism and ophthalmopathy. Overall study findings and caveats: Expanded thyroid clonotypes (above 0.001) were mostly also found in blood. A 13 V-J model separated ophthalmopathy from stable hyperthyroidism.

Germline V gives CDR1 SNHLY, CDR2 FYNNEI. Between the trimmed V and J ends, which lost 6 bases and 5 bases, there was a span of 23 bases. This CDR3 contains 18 residues. Every diagnosis used clinical symptoms, serum thyroxine and TRAb, thyroid ultrasound and orbital computed tomography. Isolation of PBMCs was performed on about 10 ml fresh peripheral blood. This clonotype occurred once. Its cognate antigen is unknown. What was amplified from RNA transcripts were TCR beta CDR3 regions. A set of HTBI primers served as the primers for a first-round RT-PCR of the TCR CDR3. TCRdb recomputed calls from the multiplex PCR reads with MiXCR, one row per CDR3 protein. The sample has 350,000 or so distinct CDR3 sequences; about a sixth are singletons.

The rearrangement joins TRBV2 to TRBJ2-6; D possibly uses TRBD1 or TRBD2 (5 bases each). The source material was blood. This clonotype was sampled from a woman aged 40 to 50 with Graves' ophthalmopathy. This chain's CDR3 is CASSKIGSGALRANVLTF. The CDR3 DNA follows: TGTGCCAGCAGCAAAATTGGGAGTGGGGCGCTAAGGGCCAACGTCCTGACTTTC.